This TCR beta chain was identified during a study of patients and donors after allogeneic stem cell transplantation. TCRdb re-analysed the RT-PCR reads in MiXCR, keeping a single row per CDR3 protein. The sample gives about 200,000 distinct CDR3 sequences, more than 35% of which show up once; 11% is in the top ten. The CDR3 is made up of 13 amino acids. Trimming removed 6 bases at V and 7 bases at J, with 13 bases between. The sample was blood, either unsorted or a sorted T cell fraction (not recorded which). The rearrangement uses TRBV23-1 and TRBJ2-1, with unresolved D. TRBV23-1 is marked as an open reading frame, function uncertain. The sequence came from a human donor who was either an allogeneic HSCT recipient or a stem cell or donor lymphocyte infusion donor (not recorded which). It is not recorded whose cells these are; they may come from a transplant donor. CDR3 amino acids: CASRQFDINEQFF. DNA of the CDR3: TGCGCCAGCAGACAGTTTGACATTAATGAGCAGTTCTTC.